This T cell receptor beta chain was sequenced in a study of OX40 agonist ivuxolimab in advanced cancers. Turning to the study itself: Those treated in dose escalation had hepatocellular carcinoma, melanoma, renal cell cancer or head and neck cancer.

The CDR3 totals 17 residues. Germline loops: CDR1 SGHNT, CDR2 YENEEA. After removal of 4 bases from V and 5 bases from J, the junction contained 16 bases not matched to a gene. Exclusion applied to patients with autoimmune disease history or systemic immunosuppression. The method was immunoSEQ multiplex PCR; TCRdb's version includes in-frame clones alone and lacks a portion of them. The data hold fewer than 85,000 clones, with about 90% observed a single time. The rearrangement uses TRBV11-3 and TRBJ1-2; 7 bases line up with TRBD1. The receptor was derived from an adult with an advanced solid tumor such as melanoma, head and neck, liver or kidney cancer. The sample was CD4+ or CD8+ T cells sorted from blood, taken in a trial of the OX40 agonist ivuxolimab. CDR3 sequence: CASSYLTTTTGEYGYTF. The DNA of the CDR3 is TGTGCCAGCAGCTACCTCACGACCACAACAGGGGAATATGGCTACACCTTC.